This T cell receptor beta chain stems from a study of breast tumors, draining lymph nodes, adjacent tissues. Axillary draining lymph nodes of breast cancer patients supplied the node samples. In the case of this clonotype: Antigen specificity is unknown. This could be a read error, since a much larger clone is one nucleotide away.

The CDR3 is 15 residues long. Trimming took 3 bases from V and 6 from J, leaving 17 bases between them. Germline CDR1 is SGHAT and CDR2 is FQDESV (reference sequence). Study observations and caveats: That most tumor T cells come from lymph nodes remained unproven. Tumor and nontumor repertoires were significantly more similar in luminal-like than in basal-like breast cancer. The data were judged consistent with most tumor T cells coming from lymph node and expanding in tumor.

TCRdb independently ran MiXCR on the multiplex PCR reads; one entry per CDR3 protein. The table has 270,000 or so distinct CDR3 sequences, about 33% seen once. The sample consisted of axillary lymph node tissue. This receptor was identified in a female donor with breast cancer. Some clones in this sample may be carry-over from other donors' samples. This rearrangement joins TRBV11-1 to TRBJ1-2, with D possibly TRBD1 on 5 matching bases. This CDR3 is CASSFPGRRLNGYTF. The CDR3 bases are TGTGCCAGCAGCTTTCCGGGACGGCGGCTCAATGGCTACACCTTC.